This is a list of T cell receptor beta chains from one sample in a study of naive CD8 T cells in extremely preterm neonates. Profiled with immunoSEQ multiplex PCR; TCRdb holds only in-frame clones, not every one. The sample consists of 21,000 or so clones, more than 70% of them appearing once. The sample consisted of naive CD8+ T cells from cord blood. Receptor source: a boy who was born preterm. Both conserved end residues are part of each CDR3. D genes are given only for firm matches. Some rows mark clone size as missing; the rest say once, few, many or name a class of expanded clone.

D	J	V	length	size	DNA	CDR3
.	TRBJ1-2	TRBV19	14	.	TGTGCCAGTAGTATATTCTCGGGGGCATATGGCTACACCTTC	CASSIFSGAYGYTF
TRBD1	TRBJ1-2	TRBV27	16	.	TGTGCCAGCAGTCCCCTTATCGGACAGGATCTCTATGGCTACACCTTC	CASSPLIGQDLYGYTF
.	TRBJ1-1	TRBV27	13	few	TGTGCCAGCAGTTTAGGACAGAACACTGAAGCTTTCTTT	CASSLGQNTEAFF
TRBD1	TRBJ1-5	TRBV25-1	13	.	TGTGCCAGCAGTGAACAGGGGGCTCAGCCCCAGCATTTT	CASSEQGAQPQHF
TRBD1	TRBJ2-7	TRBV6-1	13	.	TGTGCCAGCAGTTGGGACAGCTCCTACGAGCAGTACTTC	CASSWDSSYEQYF
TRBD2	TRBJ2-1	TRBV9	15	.	TGTGCCAGCAGCGCCGGGACTAGCCTTTACAATGAGCAGTTCTTC	CASSAGTSLYNEQFF
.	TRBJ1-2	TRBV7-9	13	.	TGTGCCAGCAGCTTAGGGACAAACTATGGCTACACCTTC	CASSLGTNYGYTF
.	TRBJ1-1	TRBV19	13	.	TGTGCCAGTAGTATAGGGACTGACACTGAAGCTTTCTTT	CASSIGTDTEAFF
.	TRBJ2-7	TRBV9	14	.	TGTGCCAGCAGCGTAGAAAGGGGGGCCTACGAGCAGTACTTC	CASSVERGAYEQYF
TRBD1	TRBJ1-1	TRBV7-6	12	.	TGTGCCAGCAGCTCAGGGGGCACTGAAGCTTTCTTT	CASSSGGTEAFF
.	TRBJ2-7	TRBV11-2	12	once	TGTGCCAGCAGCTGGGACAACTACGAGCAGTACTTC	CASSWDNYEQYF
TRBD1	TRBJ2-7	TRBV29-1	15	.	TGCAGCGTTGAAGAGGCGGGACAGGGGGCCTACGAGCAGTACTTC	CSVEEAGQGAYEQYF
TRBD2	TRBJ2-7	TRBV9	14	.	TGTGCCAGCAGCGTCCGGGACTACCCCTACGAGCAGTACTTC	CASSVRDYPYEQYF
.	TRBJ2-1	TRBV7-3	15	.	TGTGCCAGCAGCTTAGGCGGGACCTCCTACAATGAGCAGTTCTTC	CASSLGGTSYNEQFF
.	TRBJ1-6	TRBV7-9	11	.	TGTGCCAGCAGCTTAGGTTCACCCCTCCACTTT	CASSLGSPLHF
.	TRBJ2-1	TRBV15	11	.	TGTGCCACCAGCAGCTACAATGAGCAGTTCTTC	CATSSYNEQFF
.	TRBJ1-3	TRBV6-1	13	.	TGTGCCAGCAGCCGCGACACTGGAACCACCATATATTTT	CASSRDTGTTIYF
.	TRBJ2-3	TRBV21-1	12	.	TGTGCCAGCAGCAAACACACAGATACGCAGTATTTT	CASSKHTDTQYF
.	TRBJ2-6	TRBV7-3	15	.	TGTGCCAGCAGCTTGACAGAGGCTGGGGCCAACGTCCTGACTTTC	CASSLTEAGANVLTF
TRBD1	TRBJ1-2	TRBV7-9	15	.	TGTGCCAGCAGCCTGCCGGGACAGGACGAGGATGGCTACACCTTC	CASSLPGQDEDGYTF
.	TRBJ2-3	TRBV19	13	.	TGTGCCAGTAGTATCCAGGGCACAGATACGCAGTATTTT	CASSIQGTDTQYF
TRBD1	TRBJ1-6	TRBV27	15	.	TGTGCCAGCAGTTTTTTTGACAGGGGTAATTCACCCCTCCACTTT	CASSFFDRGNSPLHF
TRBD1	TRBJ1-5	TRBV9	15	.	TGTGCCAGCAGCGTAGAGGGGGCGAGCAATCAGCCCCAGCATTTT	CASSVEGASNQPQHF
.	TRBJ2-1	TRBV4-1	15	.	TGCGCCAGCAGCCAAGAGGGACTCTCCTACAATGAGCAGTTCTTC	CASSQEGLSYNEQFF
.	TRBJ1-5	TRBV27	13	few	TGTGCCAGCAGTTTTCGGGGTAGTCAGCCCCAGCATTTT	CASSFRGSQPQHF
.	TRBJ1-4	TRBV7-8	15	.	TGTGCCAGCAGCTTATTAAAACAGAAAAATGAAAAACTGTTTTTT	CASSLLKQKNEKLFF
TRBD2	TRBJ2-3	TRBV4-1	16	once	TGCGCCAGCAGCCAGATTGGCGGGGGGGCAACAGATACGCAGTATTTT	CASSQIGGGATDTQYF
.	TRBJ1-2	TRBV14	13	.	TGTGCCAGCAGCCAAGCAGGAAACTATGGCTACACCTTC	CASSQAGNYGYTF
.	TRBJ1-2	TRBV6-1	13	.	TGTGCCAGCAGTGAAGCGTTCAGGGATGGCTACACCTTC	CASSEAFRDGYTF
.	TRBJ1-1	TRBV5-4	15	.	TGTGCCAGCAGCTTGGGTTGGGGACCTAACACTGAAGCTTTCTTT	CASSLGWGPNTEAFF
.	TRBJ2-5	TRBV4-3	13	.	TGCGCCAGCAGCCAAGGACACCAAGAGACCCAGTACTTC	CASSQGHQETQYF
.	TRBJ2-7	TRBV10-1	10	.	TGCGCCAGCAGTTCTAGCGAGCAGTACTTC	CASSSSEQYF
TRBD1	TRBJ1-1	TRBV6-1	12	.	TGTGCCAGCAGACTCGGACAGGTTGAAGCTTTCTTT	CASRLGQVEAFF
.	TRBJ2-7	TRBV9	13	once	TGTGCCAGCAGCGTAGTACCGGACTACGAGCAGTACTTC	CASSVVPDYEQYF
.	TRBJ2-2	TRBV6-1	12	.	TGTGCCAGCCTCAAGAACACCGGGGAGCTGTTTTTT	CASLKNTGELFF